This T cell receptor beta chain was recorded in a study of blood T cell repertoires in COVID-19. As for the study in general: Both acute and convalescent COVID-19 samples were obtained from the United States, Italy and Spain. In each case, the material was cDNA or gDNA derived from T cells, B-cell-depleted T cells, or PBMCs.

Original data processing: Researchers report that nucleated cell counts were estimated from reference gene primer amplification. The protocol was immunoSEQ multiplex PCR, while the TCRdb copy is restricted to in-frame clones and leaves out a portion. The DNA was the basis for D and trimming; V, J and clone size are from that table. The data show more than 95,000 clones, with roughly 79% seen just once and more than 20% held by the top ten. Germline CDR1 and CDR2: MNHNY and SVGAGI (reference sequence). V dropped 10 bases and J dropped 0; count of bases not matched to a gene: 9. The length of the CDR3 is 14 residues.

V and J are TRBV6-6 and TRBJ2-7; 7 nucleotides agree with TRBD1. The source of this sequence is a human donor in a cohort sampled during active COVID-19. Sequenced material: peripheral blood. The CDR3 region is CATTTGIYSYEQYF. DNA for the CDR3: TGTGCCACCACGACAGGGATATACTCCTACGAGCAGTACTTC.